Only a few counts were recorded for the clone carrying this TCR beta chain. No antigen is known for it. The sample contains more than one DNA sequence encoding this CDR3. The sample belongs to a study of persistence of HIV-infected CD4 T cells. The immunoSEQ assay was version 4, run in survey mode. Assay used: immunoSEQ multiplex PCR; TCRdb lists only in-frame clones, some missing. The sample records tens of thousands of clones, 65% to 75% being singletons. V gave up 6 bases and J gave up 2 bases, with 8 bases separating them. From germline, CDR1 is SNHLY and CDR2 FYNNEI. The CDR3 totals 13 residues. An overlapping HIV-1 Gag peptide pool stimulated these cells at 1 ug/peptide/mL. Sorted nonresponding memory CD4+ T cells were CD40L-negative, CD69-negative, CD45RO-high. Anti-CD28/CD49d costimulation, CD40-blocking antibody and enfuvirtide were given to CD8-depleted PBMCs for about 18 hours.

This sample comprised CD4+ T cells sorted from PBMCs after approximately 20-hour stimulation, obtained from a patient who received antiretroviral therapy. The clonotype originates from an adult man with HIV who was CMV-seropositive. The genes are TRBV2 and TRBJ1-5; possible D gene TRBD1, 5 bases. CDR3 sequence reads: CASRGDGNQPQHF. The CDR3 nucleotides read TGTGCCAGCAGGGGGGACGGCAATCAGCCCCAGCATTTT.